This note documents a single TCR beta chain sequence. Its antigen has not been determined. Per-base quality was not reported, and no clone a single base away is much larger than it. The data originate from a study of blood T cell repertoires in COVID-19 (dated by TCRdb to 2019 to 2021). In terms of the full investigation: Collaborator samples came from the United States, Italy and Spain and covered acute and convalescent phases of COVID-19. The dataset comprised deeply sampled blood TCRbeta repertoires from subjects exposed to, actively infected with, or recovered from COVID-19. Nearly every sample came with metadata listing a de-identified subject ID, COVID-19 status, age in years and sex. The repertoires were released in a freely available public database meant as a resource for research on the immune response to SARS-CoV-2. The prospective study material was composed of cDNA or gDNA derived from T cells, B-cell-depleted T cells, or PBMCs. Samples came from the ongoing ImmuneRACE study (first 160 participants) plus 1,254 subjects from 6 global collaborators. Where available, HLA class I and class II types were obtained from metadata supplied by the sample provider rather than from assay-based typing. Paper-wide results and their limitations: The quantity of clinical and demographic metadata differed by source and by participant and was supplied without curation.

Relative to germline, V is 4 bases shorter and J is 7 bases shorter, with 13 bases between their ends. Measured from the cysteine to the phenylalanine, the CDR3 is 13 residues long. Only the CDR3 DNA is retained, 39 bases long and in frame from the first base. CDR1 and CDR2, per the germline V gene, are ENHRY and SYGVKD. The immunoSEQ Assay, a bias-controlled multiplex PCR, was used to amplify TCRbeta CDR3 regions from genomic DNA. The paper's data handling went like this. The number of nucleated cells in each sample was estimated by amplification of reference gene primers within the assay. Sequence reads were collapsed and filtered to measure the absolute abundance of every unique TCRbeta CDR3 rearrangement. For each sample, productive Simpson clonality was calculated as the square root of Simpson's diversity index across productive rearrangements. Sourced from immuneACCESS, this table was stored by TCRdb with only in-frame sequences that have V and J called. A share of the clones is absent; for the studies checked, an unresolved V gene accounts for under half, and the remainder has no known explanation. The V and J calls and clone size are taken from that table; D and trimming were inferred from the DNA. This sample is represented by tens of thousands of clones; roughly 89% of them were singletons. Clones ranked in the top ten supply about 1.5% of the sample.

Whole blood was collected in K2EDTA tubes by collaborating institutions according to the institutions' own protocols. For TCRbeta analysis, collaborators shipped samples in one of three forms: frozen whole blood, isolated PBMCs, or DNA extracted from either of those sample types. The sequencing input was peripheral blood. The chain is made from TRBV10-3 and TRBJ1-1; the D segment could be TRBD1, given 6 matching bases. The receptor was isolated from a woman older than 75 with acute or convalescent COVID-19. In nucleotide form, the sequence is TGTGCCATCAGTGGTTACAGGGAAAGTGAAGCTTTCTTT. Translated, it reads CAISGYRESEAFF.